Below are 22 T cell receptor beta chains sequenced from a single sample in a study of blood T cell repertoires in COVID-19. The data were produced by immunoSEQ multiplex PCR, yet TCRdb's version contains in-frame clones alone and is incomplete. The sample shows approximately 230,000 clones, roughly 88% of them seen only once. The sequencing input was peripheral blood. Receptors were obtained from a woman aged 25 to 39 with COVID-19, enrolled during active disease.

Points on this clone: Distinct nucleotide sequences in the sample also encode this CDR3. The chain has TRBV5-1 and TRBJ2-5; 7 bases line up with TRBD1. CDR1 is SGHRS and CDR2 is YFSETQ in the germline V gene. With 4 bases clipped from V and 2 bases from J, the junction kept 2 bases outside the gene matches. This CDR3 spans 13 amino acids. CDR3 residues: CASSRGQQETQYF. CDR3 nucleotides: TGCGCCAGCAGCAGGGGACAGCAAGAGACCCAGTACTTC. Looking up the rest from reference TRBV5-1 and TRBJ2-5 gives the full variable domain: KAGVTQTPRYLIKTRGQQVTLSCSPISGHRSVSWYQQTPGQGLQFLFEYFSETQRNKGNFPGRFSGRQFSNSRSEMNVSTLELGDSALYLCASSRGQQETQYFGPGTRLLVL.

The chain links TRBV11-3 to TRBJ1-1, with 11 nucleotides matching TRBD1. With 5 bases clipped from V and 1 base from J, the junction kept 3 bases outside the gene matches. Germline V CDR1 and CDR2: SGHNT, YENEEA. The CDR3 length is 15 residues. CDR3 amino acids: CASSPGQGANTEAFF. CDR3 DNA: TGTGCCAGCAGCCCTGGACAGGGGGCGAACACTGAAGCTTTCTTT.

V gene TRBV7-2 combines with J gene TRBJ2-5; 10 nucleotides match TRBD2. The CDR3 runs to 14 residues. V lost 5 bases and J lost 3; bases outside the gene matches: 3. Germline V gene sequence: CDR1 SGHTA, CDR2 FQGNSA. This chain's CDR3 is CASSIGLAEETQYF. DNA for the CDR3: TGTGCCAGCAGCATCGGACTAGCGGAAGAGACCCAGTACTTC.

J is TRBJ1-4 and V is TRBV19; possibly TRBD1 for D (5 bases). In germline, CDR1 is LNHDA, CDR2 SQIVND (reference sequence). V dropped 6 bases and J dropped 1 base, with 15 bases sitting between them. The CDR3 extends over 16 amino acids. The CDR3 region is CASSTGTGGTNEKLFF. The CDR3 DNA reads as TGTGCCAGTAGCACCGGGACGGGAGGAACTAATGAAAAACTGTTTTTT.

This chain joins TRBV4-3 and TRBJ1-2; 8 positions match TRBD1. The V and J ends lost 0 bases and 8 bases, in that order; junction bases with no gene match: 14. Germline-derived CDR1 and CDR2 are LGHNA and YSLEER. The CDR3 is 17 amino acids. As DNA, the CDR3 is TGCGCCAGCAGCCAAGACCCCCCCTGGGCAGGGGGCTTGGGCTACACCTTC. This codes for CASSQDPPWAGGLGYTF.

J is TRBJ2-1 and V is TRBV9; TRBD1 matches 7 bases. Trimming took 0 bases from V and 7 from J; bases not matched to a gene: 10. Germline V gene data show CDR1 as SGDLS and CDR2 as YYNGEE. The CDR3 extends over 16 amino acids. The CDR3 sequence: CASSVELRQGRNEQFF. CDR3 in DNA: TGTGCCAGCAGCGTAGAACTCAGACAGGGAAGGAATGAGCAGTTCTTC.

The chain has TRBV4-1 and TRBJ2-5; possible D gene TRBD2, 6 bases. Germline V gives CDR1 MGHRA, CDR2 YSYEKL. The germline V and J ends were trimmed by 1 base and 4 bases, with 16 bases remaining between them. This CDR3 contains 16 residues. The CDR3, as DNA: TGCGCCAGCAGCCAAGGGTACGGGGGATACGGAGAGACCCAGTACTTC. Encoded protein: CASSQGYGGYGETQYF.

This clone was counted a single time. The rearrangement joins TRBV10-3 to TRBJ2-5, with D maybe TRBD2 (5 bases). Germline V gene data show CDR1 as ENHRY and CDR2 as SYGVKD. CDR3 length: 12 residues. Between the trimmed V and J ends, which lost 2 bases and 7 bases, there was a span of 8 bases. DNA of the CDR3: TGTGCCATCAGTGAGAGTGCGGGGACCCAGTACTTC. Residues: CAISESAGTQYF.

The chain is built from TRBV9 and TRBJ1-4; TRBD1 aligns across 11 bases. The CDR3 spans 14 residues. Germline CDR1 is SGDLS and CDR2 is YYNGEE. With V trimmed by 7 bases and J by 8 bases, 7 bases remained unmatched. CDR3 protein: CASGRGQGEEKLFF. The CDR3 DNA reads TGTGCCAGCGGAAGGGGACAGGGGGAGGAAAAACTGTTTTTT.

In nucleotides, the CDR3 is TGTGCCAGCGTCGAGCGGACGAACACCGGGGAGCTGTTTTTT. Its translation: CASVERTNTGELFF. The chain recombines TRBV19 with TRBJ2-2; maybe TRBD2 (5 bases). The CDR3 loop spans 14 amino acids. The ends were cut back, 9 bases at V and 0 bases at J, with 11 bases in the middle. CDR1 is LNHDA and CDR2 is SQIVND in the germline V gene (reference sequence).

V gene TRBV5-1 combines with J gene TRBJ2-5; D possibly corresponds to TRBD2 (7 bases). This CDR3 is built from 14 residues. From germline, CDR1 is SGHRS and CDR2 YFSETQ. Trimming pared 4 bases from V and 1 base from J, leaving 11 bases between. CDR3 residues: CASSRRGGQETQYF. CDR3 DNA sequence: TGCGCCAGCAGCCGTAGGGGGGGCCAAGAGACCCAGTACTTC.

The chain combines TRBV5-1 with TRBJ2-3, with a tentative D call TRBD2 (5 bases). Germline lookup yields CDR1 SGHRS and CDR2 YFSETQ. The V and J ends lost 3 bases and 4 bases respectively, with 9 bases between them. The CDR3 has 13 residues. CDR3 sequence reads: CASSSGVPDTQYF. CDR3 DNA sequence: TGCGCCAGCAGCTCCGGGGTCCCAGATACGCAGTATTTT.

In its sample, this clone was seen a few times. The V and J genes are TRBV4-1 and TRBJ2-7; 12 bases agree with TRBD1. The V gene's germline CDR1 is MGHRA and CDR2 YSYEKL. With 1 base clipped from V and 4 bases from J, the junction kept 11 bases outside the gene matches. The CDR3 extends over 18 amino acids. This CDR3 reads CASSQVEGTGGFWYEQYF. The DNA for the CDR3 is TGCGCCAGCAGCCAAGTGGAAGGGACAGGGGGCTTTTGGTACGAGCAGTACTTC.

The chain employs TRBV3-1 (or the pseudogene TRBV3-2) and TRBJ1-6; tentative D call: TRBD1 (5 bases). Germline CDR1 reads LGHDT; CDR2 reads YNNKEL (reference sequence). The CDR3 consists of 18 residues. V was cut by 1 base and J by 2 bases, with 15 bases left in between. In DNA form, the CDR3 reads TGTGCCAGCAGCCAAGTTTTCTGGGGCTGCCCCTATAATTCACCCCTCCACTTT. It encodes CASSQVFWGCPYNSPLHF.

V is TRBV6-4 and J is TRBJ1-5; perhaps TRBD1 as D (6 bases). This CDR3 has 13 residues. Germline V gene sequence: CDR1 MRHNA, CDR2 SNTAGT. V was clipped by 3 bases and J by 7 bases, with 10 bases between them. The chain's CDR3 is CASSEQGGQPQHF. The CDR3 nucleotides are TGTGCCAGCAGTGAACAGGGCGGGCAGCCCCAGCATTTT.

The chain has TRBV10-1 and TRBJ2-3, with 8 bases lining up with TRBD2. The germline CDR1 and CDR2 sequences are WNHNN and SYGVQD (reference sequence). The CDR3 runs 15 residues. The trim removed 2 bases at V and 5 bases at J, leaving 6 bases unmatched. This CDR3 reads CASSETGGPGDTQYF. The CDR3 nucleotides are TGCGCCAGCAGTGAGACGGGAGGGCCCGGAGATACGCAGTATTTT.

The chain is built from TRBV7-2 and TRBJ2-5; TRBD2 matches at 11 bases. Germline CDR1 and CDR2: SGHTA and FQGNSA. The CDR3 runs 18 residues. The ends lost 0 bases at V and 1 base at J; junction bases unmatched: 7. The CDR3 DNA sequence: TGTGCCAGCAGCTTAGCAGTTAATAGCGGGAGGGCCCAAGAGACCCAGTACTTC. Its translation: CASSLAVNSGRAQETQYF. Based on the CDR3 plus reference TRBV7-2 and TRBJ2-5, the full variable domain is GAGVSQSPSNKVTEKGKDVELRCDPISGHTALYWYRQSLGQGLEFLIYFQGNSAPDKSGLPSDRFSAERTGGSVSTLTIQRTQQEDSAVYLCASSLAVNSGRAQETQYFGPGTRLLVL.

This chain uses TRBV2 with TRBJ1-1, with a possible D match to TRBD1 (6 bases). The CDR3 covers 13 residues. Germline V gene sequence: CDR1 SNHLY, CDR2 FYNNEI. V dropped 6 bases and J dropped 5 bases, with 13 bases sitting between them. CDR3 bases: TGTGCCAGCAGAACAAACAGGGAGACTGAAGCTTTCTTT. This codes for CASRTNRETEAFF. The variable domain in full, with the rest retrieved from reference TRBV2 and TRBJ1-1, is EPEVTQTPSHQVTQMGQEVILRCVPISNHLYFYWYRQILGQKVEFLVSFYNNEISEKSEIFDDQFSVERPDGSNFTLKIRSTKLEDSAMYFCASRTNRETEAFFGQGTRLTVV.

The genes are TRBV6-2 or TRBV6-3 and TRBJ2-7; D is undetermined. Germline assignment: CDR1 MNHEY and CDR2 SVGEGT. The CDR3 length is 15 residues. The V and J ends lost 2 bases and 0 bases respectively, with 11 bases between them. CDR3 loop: CASSYRRRASYEQYV. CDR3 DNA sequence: TGTGCCAGCAGTTACCGGCGGAGAGCCTCCTACGAGCAGTACGTC.

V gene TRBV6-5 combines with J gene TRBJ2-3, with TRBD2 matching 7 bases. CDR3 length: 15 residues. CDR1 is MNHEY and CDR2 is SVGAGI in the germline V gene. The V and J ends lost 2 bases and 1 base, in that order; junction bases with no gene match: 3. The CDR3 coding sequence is TGTGCCAGCAGTTACGGGCTAGCGGGCACAGATACGCAGTATTTT. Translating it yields CASSYGLAGTDTQYF.

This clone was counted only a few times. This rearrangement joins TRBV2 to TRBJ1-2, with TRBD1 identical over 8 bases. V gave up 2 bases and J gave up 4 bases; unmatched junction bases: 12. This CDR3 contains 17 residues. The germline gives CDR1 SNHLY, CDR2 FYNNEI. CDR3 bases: TGTGCCAGCAGTGAATTGGTAGCCCAGGGGGCAAGCTATGGCTACACCTTC. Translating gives CASSELVAQGASYGYTF.

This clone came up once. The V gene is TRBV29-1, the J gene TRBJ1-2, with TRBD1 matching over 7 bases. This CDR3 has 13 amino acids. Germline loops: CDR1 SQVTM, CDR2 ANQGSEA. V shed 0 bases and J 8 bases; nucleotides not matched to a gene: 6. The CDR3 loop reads CSVEERDRLGYTF. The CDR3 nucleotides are TGCAGCGTTGAAGAACGGGACAGATTAGGCTACACCTTC.